Listed below are T cell receptor beta chains from one sample, sequenced in a study of T cell responses to AZD1222 COVID-19 vaccine. The data were produced by immunoSEQ multiplex PCR, yet TCRdb's version contains in-frame clones alone and is incomplete. The top ten clones hold around 45% of a sample with 110,000 or so clones, 89% of them seen once. The sample here was peripheral blood, taken 28 days after the second AZD1222 dose. These receptor sequences come from an adult who received the AZD1222 COVID-19 vaccine. Both conserved end residues are part of each CDR3. The D gene is left open where the match is weak. Clone size is shown for a subset of rows, as once, few, many or a class of expanded clone.

V,size,J,D,DNA,CDR3
TRBV29-1,once,TRBJ2-1,NA,TGCAGCGTTGTGGGGGCGAGTTACTACAATGAGCAGTTCTTC,CSVVGASYYNEQFF
TRBV7-3,NA,TRBJ1-1,TRBD1,TGTGCCAGCAGGCTTCATCCGGGACAGGGAACTGAAGCTTTCTTT,CASRLHPGQGTEAFF
TRBV10-3,NA,TRBJ1-2,NA,TGTGCCATCAGTGAAGGTGCGCGTGTCGATGGCTACACCTTC,CAISEGARVDGYTF
TRBV7-6,NA,TRBJ1-5,NA,TGTGCCAGCAGCTTAGTTGCGGGGAACAAGGGGCCCCAGCATTTT,CASSLVAGNKGPQHF
TRBV2,once,TRBJ2-3,TRBD1,TGTGCCAGCAGTAGACAGGGAGTGGGACCCACAGATACGCAGTATTTT,CASSRQGVGPTDTQYF
TRBV6-5,NA,TRBJ2-3,NA,TGTGCCAGCAGTCCTCTTTCGAGGGGCACAGATACGCAGTATTTT,CASSPLSRGTDTQYF
TRBV27,few,TRBJ2-7,NA,TGTGCCAGCAGTTTTGTGTCTAGGGACGAGCAGTACTTC,CASSFVSRDEQYF
TRBV19,NA,TRBJ2-7,TRBD2,TGTGCCAGTAGTACCGGGACTAGCGGAGGTCCCGAGCAGTACTTC,CASSTGTSGGPEQYF
TRBV7-2,NA,TRBJ2-7,NA,TGTGCCAGCAGCTTAAGGTTTAAGGGGCCTGGAGATTTCGAGCAGTACTTC,CASSLRFKGPGDFEQYF
TRBV4-1,NA,TRBJ2-4,NA,TGCGCCAGCAGCCAAGATCCGACCCGAGGAGCCAAAAACATTCAGTACTTC,CASSQDPTRGAKNIQYF
TRBV10-3,NA,TRBJ1-2,NA,TGTGCCATCAGTGAAGGGGGAAGGGGGGGAGCCTATGGCTACACCTTC,CAISEGGRGGAYGYTF
TRBV5-1,NA,TRBJ2-7,TRBD1,TGCGCCAGCAGAATCGGACAGGGGGGAAACGAGCAGTACTTC,CASRIGQGGNEQYF
TRBV10-2,NA,TRBJ1-2,NA,TGCGCCAGCAGCCCGCTTACAGGGCGGAGTGGCTACACCTTC,CASSPLTGRSGYTF
TRBV5-1,NA,TRBJ2-7,NA,TGCGCCAGCAGCGACGGACTTACCTACGAGCAGTACTTC,CASSDGLTYEQYF
TRBV15,few,TRBJ2-7,NA,TGTGCCACCAGCAGAGATCGCAGTGACTCCTACAAGCAGTACTTC,CATSRDRSDSYKQYF
TRBV18,NA,TRBJ2-3,NA,TGTGCCAACGCGCAGCAAGCAGATACGCAGTATTTT,CANAQQADTQYF
TRBV15,NA,TRBJ2-7,TRBD2,TGTGCCACCAGCAGAGAGGGGCGGGAGGAGAACGAGCAGTACTTC,CATSREGREENEQYF
TRBV6-5,NA,TRBJ2-3,NA,TGTGCCAGCCGGAGGGGCGTTATCTCAGATACGCAGTATTTT,CASRRGVISDTQYF
TRBV7-2,NA,TRBJ2-5,NA,TGTGCCAGCAGCCCCCAGGGGCCAAAAAAAGAGACCCAGTACTTC,CASSPQGPKKETQYF
TRBV12-3/TRBV12-4,NA,TRBJ1-3,NA,TGTGCCACCCACCGGGGGGCTGGAAACACCATATATTTT,CATHRGAGNTIYF
TRBV7-8,few,TRBJ1-3,NA,TGTGCCAGCAGCCCTACGATGAGTAATGGAAACACCATATATTTT,CASSPTMSNGNTIYF
TRBV28,NA,TRBJ2-7,NA,TGTGCCAGCACCTTGGGGGGGCCCCTCTACGAGCAGTACTTC,CASTLGGPLYEQYF
TRBV5-1,NA,TRBJ2-7,NA,TGCGCCAGCAGCTTGGGGCAGGGCCTCTACGAGCAGTACTTC,CASSLGQGLYEQYF